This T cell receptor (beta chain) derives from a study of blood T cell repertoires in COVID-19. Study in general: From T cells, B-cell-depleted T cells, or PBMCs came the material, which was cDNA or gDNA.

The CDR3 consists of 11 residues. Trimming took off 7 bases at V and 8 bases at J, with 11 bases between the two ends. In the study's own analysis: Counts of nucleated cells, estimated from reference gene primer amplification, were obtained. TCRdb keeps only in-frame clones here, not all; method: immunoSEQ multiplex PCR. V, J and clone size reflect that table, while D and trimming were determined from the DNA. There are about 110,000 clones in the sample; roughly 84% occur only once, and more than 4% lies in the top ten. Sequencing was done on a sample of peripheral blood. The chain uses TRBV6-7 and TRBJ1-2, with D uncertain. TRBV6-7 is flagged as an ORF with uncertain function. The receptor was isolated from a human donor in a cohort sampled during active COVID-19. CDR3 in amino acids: CASNGMRGYTF. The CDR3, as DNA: TGTGCCAGCAACGGGATGCGAGGCTACACCTTC.